Below, one T cell receptor (beta chain) is given with its context. This clonotype was detected only a few times. There is no known antigen for this receptor. No qualities accompany the bases; no much larger clone lies one base away. Ficoll-Paque density gradient centrifugation was used to isolate PBMCs. This specimen comes from a study of T-cell memory formation after mild COVID-19 (dated by TCRdb to about 2021). About the study as a whole: TCR sequence clusters from the two donors were largely donor specific. Two young, previously healthy adult volunteers made up the cohort, one male and one female. In a couple of donors, T-cell clones that expanded and contracted after mild COVID-19 were tracked by sequencing TCRalpha and TCRbeta repertoires over time. Findings and caveats that apply to the study as a whole: Only a couple of mild cases were covered by the study, and larger cohorts that include severe cases with pre-infection samples were considered necessary. Contracting CD4+ clones appeared mostly in the CM and EM memory subsets, whereas CD8+ clones were enriched in EMRA. Balanced CD4/CD8 phenotypes were observed for clones contracting from day 15 to 85, whereas a bias towards CD4+ was observed for a second wave of clones expanding from day 15 to 37. SARS-CoV-2 specificity was not confirmed for the second-wave clones peaking on day 37. Some responding clones were found in pre-infection memory, which suggests that pre-existing cross-reactive memory T cells took part in the SARS-CoV-2 response.

Sequencing took place on an Illumina NovaSeq 6000. TCRalpha and TCRbeta cDNA libraries were built by 5'RACE with constant-segment primers, adding sample barcodes and unique molecular identifiers. Trizol reagent was used to extract RNA from every sample. Library amplification was performed in two PCR steps, and a second sample barcode and Illumina TruSeq adapters were introduced in the second step. Sequencing of the libraries was done on an Illumina NovaSeq, producing 2 x 150 bp paired-end reads. As for the original processing: With migec v1.2.7, reads were demultiplexed and then collapsed into UMI-guided consensus sequences. With mixcr v2.1.11, UMI consensuses were aligned to TRA and TRB V and J templates and assembled into clonotypes. Expanded or contracted clonotypes were those called significant by both edgeR and NoisET, with noise models trained on biological replicates. For edgeR calls, the cutoffs were a false discovery rate-adjusted p below 0.01 and a log2 fold-change threshold of 1. As an exploratory analysis of dynamics, PCA with hierarchical clustering was applied to max-normalized trajectories of the 1000 most abundant clonotypes. Separately sequenced CD4+ and CD8+ repertoires were used to assign a CD4 or CD8 phenotype to each responding clone. The public reads were reanalyzed by TCRdb: fastp trimming at Q25, MiXCR alignment, in-frame beta chains only. Rows merge per CDR3 protein into single entries with the most common DNA and genes. The authors' filters were not applied to this entry. For this sample the table gives 350,000 to 550,000 distinct CDR3 sequences, of which roughly 18% were detected only once. The biggest ten clones account for roughly 21% of the sample.

Trimming at the junction amounts to 1 base on V and 4 bases on J, and the germline ends lie 7 bases apart. The germline V gene (reference sequence) provides CDR1 LNHDA and CDR2 SQIVND. There are 14 amino acids in the CDR3, from cysteine to phenylalanine inclusive. The read is trimmed to its CDR3 DNA, 42 bases read in frame from base 1. The sequence was obtained from a man younger than 35 who had mild COVID-19 (a few samples of this study predate the infection). The sample titles of this study are shuffled in the database, so cell type and time point are left out; the donor was told from shared clones. The chain employs TRBV19 and TRBJ2-2, with the D gene not confidently named. The sequencing input was PBMCs or a T cell subset sorted from them (not recorded which). The DNA is as follows: TGTGCCAGTAGTATAGGGGCCCTCACCGGGGAGCTGTTTTTT. Its coded protein is CASSIGALTGELFF.